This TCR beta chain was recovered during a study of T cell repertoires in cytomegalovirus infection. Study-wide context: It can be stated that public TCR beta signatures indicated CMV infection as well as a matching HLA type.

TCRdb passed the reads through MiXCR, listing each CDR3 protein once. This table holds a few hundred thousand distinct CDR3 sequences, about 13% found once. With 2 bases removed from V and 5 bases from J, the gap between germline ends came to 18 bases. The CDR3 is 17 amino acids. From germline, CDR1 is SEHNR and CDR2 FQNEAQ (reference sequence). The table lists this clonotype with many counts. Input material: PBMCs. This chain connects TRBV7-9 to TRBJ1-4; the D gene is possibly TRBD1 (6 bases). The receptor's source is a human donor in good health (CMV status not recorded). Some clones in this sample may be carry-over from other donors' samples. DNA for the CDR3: TGTGCCAGCAGCTTACTACCCCGGGGGCTTGAGAATGAAAAACTGTTTTTT. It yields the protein CASSLLPRGLENEKLFF.